The T cell receptor beta chain under discussion was sequenced for a study of cytotoxic CD8 clonotypes in ibrutinib-treated CLL. Study in general: Patient counts were 11 relapsed/refractory, more than 14 treatment-naive and some 17 IGHV unmutated. Response material was collected after a median 12 months of treatment, range 6 to 36. Study results and limitations: Public clonotypes occurred uncommonly; on treatment, they contracted or remained stable.

Comments on this clone: Antigen unknown.

Clones were read by immunoSEQ multiplex PCR, and TCRdb kept only the in-frame ones, dropping some. The sample lists tens of thousands of clones, 45% to 60% occurring once. The CDR3 is 14 amino acids. The junction had 3 bases not matched to a gene; V was cut back by 2 bases and J by 4 bases. This clonotype originated in a human donor with chronic lymphocytic leukemia. Material: PBMCs, obtained before ibrutinib treatment. This chain connects TRBV23-1 to TRBJ2-5; 8 bases are a match to TRBD1. TRBV23-1 is treated as an ORF (open reading frame) with a function not yet certain. The CDR3 DNA is TGCGCCAGCAGTCAACAGGGGGCGGCAGAGACCCAGTACTTC. Amino acid sequence: CASSQQGAAETQYF.